Sequencing of this T cell receptor (beta chain) was carried out in a study of early T cells in non-severe SARS-CoV-2 infection (dated by TCRdb to the early 2020s). Turning to the overall study: Because TCR sequencing was done on bulk RNA from unsorted whole blood, the alpha and beta chains could not be paired.

This clonotype has a count of ten or more. The clone's antigen remains unknown. No base quality information exists; no much larger clone differs at one position. A case-control design nested within a healthcare worker cohort in London, UK, was used, with weekly nasopharyngeal swab PCR tests and blood sampling performed. Healthcare workers were enrolled in the week of the UK lockdown, from 23 to 31 March 2020, and were followed every week for up to roughly 15 weeks. Reading the germline V gene gives CDR1 SGHTA and CDR2 FQGNSA. Reading from cysteine to phenylalanine, the CDR3 counts 17 amino acids. CDR3 DNA only is kept here, 51 bases in frame from base 1. Between the V and J ends, shortened by 5 bases and 1 base respectively, the junction contains 20 bases. On the study overall, not on this receptor specifically: VDJdb matching was skewed toward anti-spike CD8 responses and likely underestimated virus-specific expansions, missing private and CD4 specificities.

Libraries were built with 5' RACE. Sequencing relied on a NextSeq 500. The TCR library protocol attached unique molecular identifiers to individual cDNA molecules to correct for sequencing error and PCR bias. Both TCR alpha and beta chains were sequenced, and tight co-correlation was observed between alpha and beta sequence abundances in each sample. Concerning the study's data processing: Decombinator V4 was used to annotate TCR sequences for V gene, J gene and CDR3. TCRs were defined as expanded if a significant change between any two time points was detected under a Poisson model with p below 0.0001. TCR abundances were normalised to the total number of TCRs sequenced per sample and were expressed as counts per million. TRAV1-2 paired with TRAJ12, TRAJ20 or TRAJ33 defined MAIT TCRs, while TRAV10 paired with TRAJ18 defined iNKT TCRs. VDJdb, accessed 1 November 2021, was searched for CMV, EBV and SARS-CoV-2 annotated TCRs, with TCRs annotated for multiple antigens excluded. Using fastp trimming at Q25 and MiXCR clonotype assembly, TCRdb reanalyzed the public sequencing data and kept in-frame beta chains. Merged by CDR3 protein, the rows form single entries marked with the most common genes and DNA. These V and J calls derive from TCRdb rather than the authors' analysis. Here the sample has 55,000 to 70,000 distinct CDR3 sequences; 5.6% occur a single time. The ten largest make up almost 7% of the sample.

Recombination linked TRBV7-2 to TRBJ1-2, with the D gene not confidently named. Sequencing input: whole blood. This clonotype originated in an adult who was a healthcare worker with PCR-confirmed SARS-CoV-2 infection or an uninfected control (not recorded which). The CDR3 here reads CASSPSPGRWSNYGYTF. The DNA sequence reads TGTGCCAGCAGCCCATCACCCGGACGGTGGAGTAACTATGGCTACACCTTC. The full variable domain, with segments outside the CDR3 supplied by the reference TRBV7-2 and TRBJ1-2 proteins, appears as GAGVSQSPSNKVTEKGKDVELRCDPISGHTALYWYRQSLGQGLEFLIYFQGNSAPDKSGLPSDRFSAERTGGSVSTLTIQRTQQEDSAVYLCASSPSPGRWSNYGYTFGSGTRLTVV.